Sequencing of this T cell receptor (beta chain) was carried out in a study of Tregs in tolerant kidney transplant recipients (dated by TCRdb to about 2019). Study-wide context: The study applied TCRbeta sequencing to find donor-specific regulatory T cells before combined kidney and bone marrow transplantation and then followed those same cells after transplant. TCRbeta repertoire sequencing was used in a few healthy controls to compare several ways of expanding Tregs specific for an allogeneic donor. The full study reports these points: The study was constrained by small patient numbers, and validation of the findings is required in larger populations and under other immunosuppression protocols. Biological reproducibility was not examined directly, but technical replication error appeared to be minimal. The most biologically relevant and donor-specific TCRbeta repertoire appeared to be identified by expanding Tregs with activated donor B cells.

Only one count was recorded for this clone. This clone's antigen is unknown. Base-call qualities are not available, and no considerably larger clone is one nucleotide away. The CDR3, cysteine through phenylalanine, is 12 amino acids long. Of all the DNA, just the CDR3 is kept, 36 bases in frame from base 1. Relative to germline, V is 6 bases shorter and J is 2 bases shorter, with 8 bases between their ends. The germline V gene supplies CDR1 ENHRY and CDR2 SYGVKD. For TCRbeta CDR3 sequencing, genomic DNA from the sorted cells was extracted using the QIAGEN DNeasy Blood and Tissue Kit. High-throughput TCRbeta CDR3 sequencing, which included PCR amplification with bias correction and internal controls, was done commercially through immunoSEQ. The authors' analysis ran thus. Unique productive TCRbeta sequences were defined by CDR3 nucleotide sequence where primers matched, otherwise by CDR3 amino acid sequence with Vbeta and Jbeta genes. To correct sorting error, sequences shared between sorted populations at a frequency ratio of 2:1 or less were removed; the rest were assigned to the higher population. Sequences were defined as donor-reactive when expanded at least 5-fold in CFSE-low cells versus unstimulated cells and present at a frequency of at least 0.01% in CFSE-low cells. Jensen-Shannon divergence, calculated on the top 100 TCRbeta sequences ranked by frequency, was used to quantify repertoire divergence. When a sample had multiple sequencing runs, each run was corrected for sorting error separately and the runs were then pooled. TCRdb limited this immuneACCESS table to in-frame rearrangements with V and J called. A share of clones is missing; checked studies link under half to unresolved V genes, and the rest is unexplained. V and J calls and clone size are copied from that table; D and trimming were computed from the DNA. Present in this sample are about 240,000 clones, more than 65% of which were seen just once. The ten biggest clones cover over 0.5% of the sample.

Unstimulated Tregs (CD4+CD25+CD127-), CD4+ non-Tregs (CD4+CD25-), CD4 and CD8 cells were FACS-sorted from thawed PBMCs. Healthy control blood was obtained either as purchased buffy coats or from healthy volunteers. Healthy control blood was processed by Ficoll density gradient to PBMCs and cryopreserved; patient PBMCs were collected before and after transplant. The receptor chain draws on TRBV10-3 and TRBJ2-7; the D gene is perhaps TRBD1, on 5 matching bases. Sequencing was performed on CD4+ T cells from blood. The clonotype originates from a human donor in good health. The base sequence is TGTGCCATCAGACAGGACCCCTACGAGCAGTACTTC. Its protein is CAIRQDPYEQYF.